The 15 T cell receptor beta chains below all came from one sample that was sequenced in a study of beta chain features in type 1 diabetes. No antigens are known for them. Sequenced material consisted of expressed TCRB transcripts (all of the isolated RNA was reverse transcribed). The repertoire was sequenced with immunoSEQ multiplex PCR; TCRdb's copy has only in-frame clones and lacks some. The sample yields hundreds of thousands of clones, over 11% seen once. Study-level points and caveats: Shorter TCRB CDR3s, moderately but significantly so, were found in Type 1 diabetes patients in all four CD4+ subsets.

Sequencing was carried out using naive CD4+ T cells from blood. Receptors originate from a man aged 25 to 45 with type 1 diabetes.

The gene calls are TRBV19 and TRBJ2-5, with a tentative D call TRBD1 (6 bases). Trimming shortened V by 3 bases and J by 3 bases, and 8 bases separated the two germline ends. The CDR3 loop spans 13 amino acids. Germline values: CDR1 LNHDA, CDR2 SQIVND (reference sequence). The CDR3 is CASSIPGEETQYF. The CDR3 DNA reads TGTGCCAGTAGTATTCCAGGGGAAGAGACCCAGTACTTC.

This clone occurred a few times. This chain links TRBV5-4 with TRBJ2-7; 10 bases are shared with TRBD2. The CDR3 extends over 14 amino acids. Germline CDR1 and CDR2: SGHNT and YYREEE (reference sequence). The J segment lost 5 bases and the V segment lost 3 bases, leaving 5 bases of the junction unmatched. This CDR3 is CASSSASGSDEQYF. The CDR3 DNA reads TGTGCCAGCAGCTCCGCTAGCGGGAGTGACGAGCAGTACTTC.

The chain has TRBV5-4 and TRBJ1-2, with D perhaps matching TRBD1 (5 bases). The V end was cut by 4 bases, the J end by 3 bases, with 19 bases between. Germline V lookup: CDR1 SGHNT, CDR2 YYREEE (reference sequence). This CDR3 is built from 16 residues. The CDR3 reads CASSRAFGGEDYGYTF. The CDR3 nucleotides read TGTGCCAGCAGCCGGGCATTCGGGGGAGAGGACTATGGCTACACCTTC.

The CDR3 sequence is CASSPGLGGYIQYF. The CDR3 bases are TGTGCCAGCAGTCCGGGACTCGGAGGGTACATTCAGTACTTC. The chain links TRBV6-5 to TRBJ2-4; D perhaps matches TRBD2 (6 bases). The germline CDR1 and CDR2 sequences are MNHEY and SVGAGI. This CDR3 is 14 amino acids long. V shed 5 bases and J shed 8 bases, with 16 bases lying between them.

This clone appeared a few times. The chain recombines TRBV2 with TRBJ2-1; D call uncertain. CDR1 is SNHLY and CDR2 is FYNNEI in the germline V gene. With 7 bases removed from V and 3 bases from J, the gap between germline ends came to 4 bases. This CDR3 has 11 residues. The CDR3 reads CASIYYNEQFF. In DNA form, the CDR3 reads TGTGCCAGCATTTACTACAATGAGCAGTTCTTC.

In nucleotides, the CDR3 is TGTGCCACCGAAACAGGGGTAACCGCCGAGCAGTACTTC. Its translation is CATETGVTAEQYF. The chain couples TRBV28 to TRBJ2-7; 7 bases are shared with TRBD1. CDR1 and CDR2 from the germline V gene are MDHEN and SYDVKM. The CDR3 length is 13 residues. Trimming took 10 bases from V and 6 from J; bases not matched to a gene: 12.

This clone was observed a handful of times. The V and J genes are TRBV28 and TRBJ2-7; 9 positions match TRBD2. The CDR3 is 16 amino acids. In germline, CDR1 is MDHEN, CDR2 SYDVKM. Trimming took 5 bases from V and 4 from J; bases not matched to a gene: 12. The CDR3 region has the DNA TGTGCCAGCAGTGGGCGGGGGGGACCCGGAATATACGAGCAGTACTTC. Amino acids: CASSGRGGPGIYEQYF.

The genes are TRBV9 and TRBJ1-1; D unclear. CDR1 SGDLS and CDR2 YYNGEE come from the germline V gene. The CDR3 spans 13 residues. V was pared by 2 bases and J by 1 base, with 6 bases between. This CDR3 is CASSVVRNTEAFF. DNA of the CDR3: TGTGCCAGCAGCGTGGTCAGGAACACTGAAGCTTTCTTT. Using reference TRBV9 and TRBJ1-1 for the parts outside the CDR3, the full variable domain is DSGVTQTPKHLITATGQRVTLRCSPRSGDLSVYWYQQSLDQGLQFLIQYYNGEERAKGNILERFSAQQFPDLHSELNLSSLELGDSALYFCASSVVRNTEAFFGQGTRLTVV.

This clone was found a few times. The rearrangement uses TRBV30 and TRBJ2-1; 11 positions agree with TRBD2. Germline CDR1 GTSNPN, CDR2 SVGIG (reference sequence). This CDR3 contains 14 residues. After removal of 0 bases from V and 11 bases from J, the junction contained 6 bases not matched to a gene. CDR3 coding DNA: TGTGCCTGGAGTGTCGCCGGGACTAGCGGAAAGCAGTTCTTC. Translated, it gives CAWSVAGTSGKQFF.

As for this clone: Other DNA sequences of this sample code for an identical CDR3. CDR3 loop: CASISSGNTIYF. DNA of the CDR3: TGTGCCAGCATCAGCTCTGGAAACACCATATATTTT. This chain joins TRBV2 and TRBJ1-3; D unclear. Deletions cut 7 bases from V and 0 bases from J, with 4 bases between. The CDR3 contains 12 residues. Germline values: CDR1 SNHLY, CDR2 FYNNEI. The entire variable domain, with the rest obtained from reference TRBV2 and TRBJ1-3, is as follows: EPEVTQTPSHQVTQMGQEVILRCVPISNHLYFYWYRQILGQKVEFLVSFYNNEISEKSEIFDDQFSVERPDGSNFTLKIRSTKLEDSAMYFCASISSGNTIYFGEGSWLTVV.

The table lists this clone with a few counts. The chain combines TRBV27 with TRBJ2-2, with 7 bases lining up with TRBD2. V gave up 3 bases and J gave up 6 bases; unmatched junction bases: 10. This CDR3 has 16 residues. CDR1 is MNHEY and CDR2 is SMNVEV in the germline V gene (reference sequence). The CDR3 DNA reads as TGTGCCAGCAGTTTGAAGGGGCGGGAGCGATCCGGGGAGCTGTTTTTT. As protein: CASSLKGRERSGELFF.

This clone was seen more than once but under ten times. The V and J genes are TRBV30 and TRBJ1-2; D possibly corresponds to TRBD1 (5 bases). Germline loops: CDR1 GTSNPN, CDR2 SVGIG (reference sequence). V dropped 5 bases and J dropped 7 bases, with 17 bases sitting between them. The CDR3 is made up of 13 amino acids. The CDR3 nucleotides read TGTGCCTGGTTCTCCGCCAGGGTTGGTGGCTACACCTTC. As protein: CAWFSARVGGYTF.

This chain links TRBV7-9 with TRBJ2-3; D might be TRBD2 (7 bases). In germline, CDR1 is SEHNR, CDR2 FQNEAQ (reference sequence). This CDR3 region has 15 residues. Trimming cost V 11 bases and J 2 bases, with 20 bases left between them. The CDR3 nucleotides are TGTGCCGCCGGCCCCGGGGGGCTGAACACAGATACGCAGTATTTT. This translates into CAAGPGGLNTDTQYF.

In DNA form, the CDR3 reads TGTGCCAGCAGCGTGGGGCTAGCGGGGCAGACCCAGTACTTC. This translates into CASSVGLAGQTQYF. The rearrangement uses TRBV9 and TRBJ2-5; 9 bases map to TRBD2. Germline V lookup: CDR1 SGDLS, CDR2 YYNGEE. The length of the CDR3 is 14 residues. J lost 6 bases, V lost 2 bases, and 5 bases had no gene match.

J is TRBJ2-1 and V is TRBV7-3, with 12 bases matching TRBD2. This CDR3 is built from 16 residues. Germline V lookup: CDR1 SGHTA, CDR2 FQGTGA. V shed 6 bases and J 7 bases; nucleotides not matched to a gene: 10. This CDR3 reads CASSYLAGGPENEQFF. The CDR3 DNA follows: TGTGCCAGCAGTTACCTAGCGGGAGGGCCGGAGAATGAGCAGTTCTTC.